This T cell receptor beta chain was identified during a study of cytomegalovirus exposure and HLA in healthy donors. Study-level findings and limits: In a later analysis, an Asian-associated ancestry cluster reportedly showed fewer N-insertions than the approximately 700-donor mean.

13 Jbeta primers and 60 Vbeta primers were used for the PCR. Original analysis: An analysis performed later counted about 80 million unique TCR beta chains (roughly 11 million of them shared). TCRdb keeps only in-frame clones here, not all; method: immunoSEQ multiplex PCR. V and J calls plus clone size are reproduced from that table; the DNA served to infer D and trimming. The repertoire holds around 160,000 clones, with approximately 80% as singletons. Unmatched junction bases numbered 5, after V lost 8 bases and J lost 1 base. From germline, CDR1 is MGHDK and CDR2 SYGVNS. The CDR3 has 14 amino acids. Donors were nominally healthy when sampled, though unrecorded immune exposures were likely. About this clone itself: Its target is not known.

Sequenced sample: PBMCs. The rearrangement links TRBV25-1 to TRBJ1-1, with 9 bases lining up with TRBD1. The TCR originated in a man aged 18 to 29 in good health and CMV-seropositive. This CDR3 is CASGGQGGNTEAFF. The CDR3 nucleotides are TGTGCCAGCGGGGGACAGGGTGGGAACACTGAAGCTTTCTTT.